Following are 28 T cell receptor beta chains from one sample sequenced in a study of shared clonotypes between healthy human individuals. Libraries were prepared by immunoSEQ multiplex PCR; TCRdb keeps only in-frame clonotypes and omits some of them. The sample holds under 2.5 million clones, 85% to 95% seen once. What was sequenced was naive CD4+ T cells from PBMCs. As to subset: CD45RA+ positively selected. These receptors all come from a young man in good health. Some clones in this sample may be carry-over from other donors' samples.

CDR3 sequence: CASSYQTGGTNEKLFF. The CDR3 nucleotides are TGTGCCAGCAGTTACCAGACAGGAGGGACTAATGAAAAACTGTTTTTT. The chain recombines TRBV6-5 with TRBJ1-4; the D gene is possibly TRBD1 (6 bases). The CDR3 is 16 residues long. Germline lookup yields CDR1 MNHEY and CDR2 SVGAGI. Trimming left V 2 bases short and J 2 bases short, with 12 bases between.

This chain uses TRBV6-6 with TRBJ1-1; no clear D. Germline loops: CDR1 MNHNY, CDR2 SVGAGI (reference sequence). This CDR3 spans 15 amino acids. Trimming shortened V by 6 bases and J by 5 bases, and 19 bases separated the two germline ends. In DNA form, the CDR3 reads TGTGCCAGCAGCGATCAAACGGCCCGGGGAACTGAAGCTTTCTTT. This sequence encodes CASSDQTARGTEAFF.

The table lists this clone with a few counts. This same CDR3 is encoded by further DNA sequences in the sample. The V call is TRBV5-1, the J call TRBJ1-1; D gene ambiguous. CDR3 length: 13 amino acids. V lost 4 bases to trimming and J lost 0 bases, with 7 bases between them. CDR1 SGHRS and CDR2 YFSETQ come from the germline V gene. CDR3 in DNA: TGCGCCAGCAGCCCCATCATGAACACTGAAGCTTTCTTT. Encoded protein: CASSPIMNTEAFF.

V is TRBV11-2 and J is TRBJ2-3; maybe TRBD2 (6 bases). V dropped 5 bases and J dropped 0 bases, with 15 bases sitting between them. The CDR3 length is 16 residues. Germline CDR1 and CDR2: SGHAT and FQNNGV. In nucleotides, the CDR3 is TGTGCCAGCAGCCTCTCCTTGGGGACTAGCACAGATACGCAGTATTTT. It codes for CASSLSLGTSTDTQYF.

The V and J genes are TRBV2 and TRBJ2-3; D is undetermined. Germline V gives CDR1 SNHLY, CDR2 FYNNEI. CDR3 length: 13 residues. V lost 6 bases to trimming and J lost 1 base, with 8 bases between them. This chain's CDR3 is CASRSYRTDTQYF. DNA for the CDR3: TGTGCCAGCAGATCCTACCGCACAGATACGCAGTATTTT.

The genes are TRBV19 and TRBJ1-2, with 8 bases aligning to TRBD1. V lost 8 bases to trimming and J lost 0 bases; unmatched junction nucleotides: 5. The CDR3 is 14 amino acids. Germline CDR1 is LNHDA and CDR2 is SQIVND (reference sequence). The chain's CDR3 is CASVTGGANYGYTF. CDR3 DNA: TGTGCCAGTGTCACAGGGGGAGCTAACTATGGCTACACCTTC. Full variable domain (outside the CDR3, taken from reference TRBV19 and TRBJ1-2): DGGITQSPKYLFRKEGQNVTLSCEQNLNHDAMYWYRQDPGQGLRLIYYSQIVNDFQKGDIAEGYSVSREKKESFPLTVTSAQKNPTAFYLCASVTGGANYGYTFGSGTRLTVV.

V is TRBV18 and J is TRBJ1-1, with 8 bases identical to TRBD1. Germline V gene sequence: CDR1 KGHSH, CDR2 LQKENI. The CDR3 length is 15 residues. V dropped 0 bases and J dropped 7; count of bases not matched to a gene: 7. CDR3 in DNA: TGTGCCAGCTCACCACCCCTGGGACAGGCCCTTGAAGCTTTCTTT. Residues: CASSPPLGQALEAFF.

V usage is TRBV14 and J usage is TRBJ2-2; 10 bases agree with TRBD2. Germline CDR1 SGHDN, CDR2 FVKESK. The CDR3 runs 21 residues. The V gene end was trimmed by 6 bases and the J gene end by 0 bases; junction bases not matched to a gene: 19. The CDR3 coding sequence is TGTGCCAGCAGAGATGTACTAGCGGGACCTCTTCGGACTGCGAACACCGGGGAGCTGTTTTTT. It is translated as CASRDVLAGPLRTANTGELFF. The complete variable domain, with remaining parts taken from reference TRBV14 and TRBJ2-2, reads EAGVTQFPSHSVIEKGQTVTLRCDPISGHDNLYWYRRVMGKEIKFLLHFVKESKQDESGMPNNRFLAERTGGTYSTLKVQPAELEDSGVYFCASRDVLAGPLRTANTGELFFGEGSRLTVL.

The J gene is TRBJ2-2, the V gene TRBV2, with D perhaps being TRBD1 or TRBD2 (7 bases each). This CDR3 contains 16 residues. CDR1 is SNHLY and CDR2 is FYNNEI in the germline V gene. V gave up 7 bases and J gave up 4 bases, with 19 bases separating them. The CDR3 region has the DNA TGTGCCAGCAACCCCCAGGGGGGGGCGGGCACCGGGGAGCTGTTTTTT. Its translation: CASNPQGGAGTGELFF. Supplemented by reference TRBV2 and TRBJ2-2, the full variable domain reads EPEVTQTPSHQVTQMGQEVILRCVPISNHLYFYWYRQILGQKVEFLVSFYNNEISEKSEIFDDQFSVERPDGSNFTLKIRSTKLEDSAMYFCASNPQGGAGTGELFFGEGSRLTVL.

Only one count was recorded for this clone. V gene TRBV6-1 combines with J gene TRBJ2-3; 10 nucleotides line up with TRBD2. Germline V gene lookup returns CDR1 MNHNS and CDR2 SASEGT. This CDR3 spans 17 amino acids. The trim removed 3 bases at V and 5 bases at J, leaving 11 bases unmatched. The CDR3 here is CASSDPTSGRARDTQYF. The CDR3 region has the DNA TGTGCCAGCAGTGATCCGACGAGCGGGAGGGCTAGAGATACGCAGTATTTT.

V and J are TRBV28 and TRBJ2-2; D unresolved. The CDR3 sequence is 14 residues long. From germline, CDR1 is MDHEN and CDR2 SYDVKM. The V and J ends lost 1 base and 1 base respectively, with 4 bases between them. CDR3 loop: CASSLYGNTGELFF. In DNA, the CDR3 is TGTGCCAGCAGTTTATACGGGAACACCGGGGAGCTGTTTTTT.

The chain combines TRBV28 with TRBJ2-3; D might be TRBD1 or TRBD2, each matching 6 bases. Trimming took 6 bases from V and 3 from J, leaving 13 bases between them. Germline lookup yields CDR1 MDHEN and CDR2 SYDVKM. The CDR3 length is 14 residues. Written as DNA, the CDR3 is TGTGCCAGCAGGACAGGAGGGTGGACAGATACGCAGTATTTT. Amino acid sequence: CASRTGGWTDTQYF. The full variable domain, completed using reference TRBV28 and TRBJ2-3, is DVKVTQSSRYLVKRTGEKVFLECVQDMDHENMFWYRQDPGLGLRLIYFSYDVKMKEKGDIPEGYSVSREKKERFSLILESASTNQTSMYLCASRTGGWTDTQYFGPGTRLTVL.

The chain uses TRBV5-4 and TRBJ1-2, with TRBD1 identical over 9 bases. The CDR3 runs 14 residues. Germline values: CDR1 SGHNT, CDR2 YYREEE (reference sequence). The trim removed 4 bases at V and 4 bases at J, leaving 5 bases unmatched. This chain's CDR3 is CASSLQGAAYGYTF. In nucleotides, the CDR3 is TGTGCCAGCAGCCTACAGGGGGCTGCCTATGGCTACACCTTC. Variable domain in full (rest from reference TRBV5-4 and TRBJ1-2): ETGVTQSPTHLIKTRGQQVTLRCSSQSGHNTVSWYQQALGQGPQFIFQYYREEENGRGNFPPRFSGLQFPNYSSELNVNALELDDSALYLCASSLQGAAYGYTFGSGTRLTVV.

The chain carries TRBV10-3 and TRBJ1-1; D unresolved. The CDR3 runs to 13 residues. The germline CDR1 and CDR2 sequences are ENHRY and SYGVKD. V lost 11 bases, J lost 1 base, and 14 bases lay in between. The CDR3 loop reads CAAGREWNTEAFF. Here the CDR3 DNA reads TGTGCCGCCGGACGGGAATGGAACACTGAAGCTTTCTTT.

The rearrangement joins TRBV5-4 to TRBJ2-3; D perhaps matches TRBD1 (6 bases). Between the trimmed V and J ends, which lost 5 bases and 2 bases, there was a span of 15 bases. The CDR3 totals 15 residues. CDR1 SGHNT and CDR2 YYREEE come from the germline V gene (reference sequence). In DNA form, the CDR3 reads TGTGCCAGCAGACCCTCAGGGGCTGTCACAGATACGCAGTATTTT. It is translated as CASRPSGAVTDTQYF. The full variable domain, in which reference TRBV5-4 and TRBJ2-3 provide the parts outside the CDR3, is ETGVTQSPTHLIKTRGQQVTLRCSSQSGHNTVSWYQQALGQGPQFIFQYYREEENGRGNFPPRFSGLQFPNYSSELNVNALELDDSALYLCASRPSGAVTDTQYFGPGTRLTVL.

This clone came up once. In the same sample, other DNA sequences code for this CDR3. This chain joins TRBV5-1 and TRBJ1-1; unclear D gene. There are 15 residues in the CDR3. CDR1 and CDR2 (germline): SGHRS, YFSETQ. Trimming pared 0 bases from V and 1 base from J, leaving 10 bases between. The CDR3 sequence is CASSLVVGPNTEAFF. The CDR3 DNA reads as TGCGCCAGCAGCTTGGTGGTGGGCCCGAACACTGAAGCTTTCTTT.

The chain recombines TRBV18 with TRBJ2-1, with TRBD2 matching 7 bases. The CDR3 has 15 residues. The germline V gene has CDR1 KGHSH and CDR2 LQKENI. With 3 bases clipped from V and 7 bases from J, the junction kept 9 bases outside the gene matches. CDR3 nucleotide sequence: TGTGCCAGCTCACCTCCCAGCGGGAAATCAAATGAGCAGTTCTTC. Its protein product is CASSPPSGKSNEQFF. Variable domain in full (rest from reference TRBV18 and TRBJ2-1): NAGVMQNPRHLVRRRGQEARLRCSPMKGHSHVYWYRQLPEEGLKFMVYLQKENIIDESGMPKERFSAEFPKEGPSILRIQQVVRGDSAAYFCASSPPSGKSNEQFFGPGTRLTVL.

The V gene is TRBV7-3, the J gene TRBJ2-7; D remains unclear. With 2 bases removed from V and 7 bases from J, the gap between germline ends came to 12 bases. The CDR3 sequence is 13 residues long. Germline loops: CDR1 SGHTA, CDR2 FQGTGA. CDR3 in DNA: TGTGCCAGCAGCTTAGGCGTTTTACAAGAGCAGTACTTC. Translated, it gives CASSLGVLQEQYF.

Of note for this clone: Additional DNA sequences in this sample encode the identical CDR3. The J gene is TRBJ2-6, the V gene TRBV6-1; D perhaps matches TRBD1 (6 bases). Trimming removed 2 bases at V and 4 bases at J, with 9 bases between. The germline gives CDR1 MNHNS, CDR2 SASEGT. The CDR3 is 15 amino acids. CDR3 amino acids: CASSEWGPGANVLTF. The CDR3 nucleotides read TGTGCCAGCAGTGAATGGGGGCCCGGGGCCAACGTCCTGACTTTC.

The chain recombines TRBV19 with TRBJ1-3; D is undetermined. The germline V gene encodes CDR1 LNHDA and CDR2 SQIVND (reference sequence). This CDR3 comprises 15 residues. V dropped 3 bases and J dropped 4 bases, with 13 bases sitting between them. The CDR3 DNA is TGTGCCAGTAGTATCCTTGGGTCAGGCGGAAACACCATATATTTT. Protein sequence: CASSILGSGGNTIYF. Using reference TRBV19 and TRBJ1-3 for the parts outside the CDR3, the full variable domain is DGGITQSPKYLFRKEGQNVTLSCEQNLNHDAMYWYRQDPGQGLRLIYYSQIVNDFQKGDIAEGYSVSREKKESFPLTVTSAQKNPTAFYLCASSILGSGGNTIYFGEGSWLTVV.

The J gene is TRBJ2-2, the V gene TRBV9, with 11 bases identical to TRBD2. The J segment lost 5 bases and the V segment lost 0 bases, leaving 6 bases of the junction unmatched. The germline V gene has CDR1 SGDLS and CDR2 YYNGEE. The CDR3 runs 17 residues. The CDR3 DNA reads as TGTGCCAGCAGCGTAGGACTAGCGGGATCTAGGACCGGGGAGCTGTTTTTT. It encodes CASSVGLAGSRTGELFF. The whole variable domain, filled in from reference TRBV9 and TRBJ2-2, reads DSGVTQTPKHLITATGQRVTLRCSPRSGDLSVYWYQQSLDQGLQFLIQYYNGEERAKGNILERFSAQQFPDLHSELNLSSLELGDSALYFCASSVGLAGSRTGELFFGEGSRLTVL.

A single count supports this clone. V gene TRBV28 combines with J gene TRBJ1-4, with 7 positions matching TRBD1. This CDR3 is built from 16 residues. Losses at the gene ends were 3 bases for V and 0 bases for J; bases not matched to a gene: 4. CDR1 and CDR2 (germline): MDHEN, SYDVKM. In nucleotides, the CDR3 is TGTGCCAGCAGTTTGCGTCAGGGGGCAACTAATGAAAAACTGTTTTTT. It specifies CASSLRQGATNEKLFF.

The V gene is TRBV12-5, the J gene TRBJ2-1; perhaps TRBD2 as D (6 bases). This CDR3 comprises 18 residues. V gave up 6 bases and J gave up 4 bases, with 25 bases separating them. Germline V gene data show CDR1 as LGHNT and CDR2 as FRNRAP. The DNA of the CDR3 is TGTGCTAGTGGATCCCGAGTAGCGGACCTTGGTGGGTACAATGAGCAGTTCTTC. This translates into CASGSRVADLGGYNEQFF.

This sequence joins TRBV7-2 and TRBJ2-1; TRBD2 matches at 12 bases. Germline V lookup: CDR1 SGHTA, CDR2 FQGNSA. With V trimmed by 4 bases and J by 15 bases, 22 bases remained unmatched. This CDR3 spans 18 amino acids. CDR3 region: CASSWSPTRASGRGSAFF. The CDR3 DNA is TGTGCCAGCAGCTGGTCCCCGACGAGAGCTAGCGGGAGGGGGAGCGCGTTCTTC.

The chain is built from TRBV19 and TRBJ2-5; 15 bases match TRBD2. The germline V gene has CDR1 LNHDA and CDR2 SQIVND (reference sequence). Unmatched junction bases numbered 4, after V lost 4 bases and J lost 4 bases. CDR3 length equals 16 residues. The CDR3 DNA sequence: TGTGCCAGTAGTAGAGAGGGACTAGCGGGAGGAGAGACCCAGTACTTC. It is translated as CASSREGLAGGETQYF.

This chain connects TRBV7-3 to TRBJ2-1; a weak D match, TRBD1 (7 bases). Trimming cost V 4 bases and J 6 bases, with 13 bases left between them. The CDR3 sequence is 14 residues long. In germline, CDR1 is SGHTA, CDR2 FQGTGA. CDR3 loop: CASSWGDSVNEQFF. As DNA, the CDR3 is TGTGCCAGCAGCTGGGGGGACAGCGTCAATGAGCAGTTCTTC.

In this sample, this clone turned up once. The chain employs TRBV5-1 and TRBJ2-1, with 11 bases fitting TRBD2. Germline lookup yields CDR1 SGHRS and CDR2 YFSETQ. J gave up 5 bases and V 2 bases, and 12 bases lay outside the gene matches. This CDR3 is built from 18 residues. The CDR3 DNA reads TGCGCCAGCAGCTTTCTGGGATTAGGGACTAGCGGTCACAATGAGCAGTTCTTC. Its translation is CASSFLGLGTSGHNEQFF.

The chain carries TRBV5-1 and TRBJ1-1; D possibly corresponds to TRBD1 (5 bases). Germline V gene lookup returns CDR1 SGHRS and CDR2 YFSETQ. Trimming pared 0 bases from V and 1 base from J, leaving 13 bases between. The CDR3 totals 16 residues. Here the CDR3 DNA reads TGCGCCAGCAGCTTGGCCGTGGCAGGGAAGAACACTGAAGCTTTCTTT. It specifies CASSLAVAGKNTEAFF. The full variable domain, its missing parts supplied by reference TRBV5-1 and TRBJ1-1, is KAGVTQTPRYLIKTRGQQVTLSCSPISGHRSVSWYQQTPGQGLQFLFEYFSETQRNKGNFPGRFSGRQFSNSRSEMNVSTLELGDSALYLCASSLAVAGKNTEAFFGQGTRLTVV.